These 16 T cell receptor beta chains share one sample of origin, sequenced in a study of shared clonotypes between healthy human individuals. This table comes from immunoSEQ multiplex PCR, and its TCRdb copy is limited to in-frame clones, with some not included. This table has nearly 2 million clones, just under 95% appearing once. Naive CD8 isolation took CD45RO-negative cells positively selected for CCR7 and excluded terminally differentiated effector memory CD45RA+ cells. Material for sequencing was naive CD8+ T cells sorted from blood. The origin of the receptors is a man aged 18 to 29 in good health.

This clone was counted once. The V gene is TRBV2, the J gene TRBJ2-7; D unclear. This CDR3 has 13 amino acids. Germline CDR1 reads SNHLY; CDR2 reads FYNNEI. Trimming shortened V by 5 bases and J by 1 base, and 9 bases separated the two germline ends. CDR3 loop: CASSPAQSYEQYF. The CDR3, as DNA: TGTGCCAGCAGTCCTGCACAATCCTACGAGCAGTACTTC.

Worth noting for this clone: Other DNA sequences in this sample translate to the same CDR3. The chain recombines TRBV19 with TRBJ2-5; D gene ambiguous. The V end was cut by 4 bases, the J end by 3 bases, with 9 bases between. This CDR3 is built from 13 residues. Germline V lookup: CDR1 LNHDA, CDR2 SQIVND (reference sequence). CDR3 DNA sequence: TGTGCCAGTAGTAGAGACCTCGAAGAGACCCAGTACTTC. Its protein product is CASSRDLEETQYF.

The chain employs TRBV2 and TRBJ2-7; 7 bases line up with TRBD1. Per germline, CDR1 SNHLY and CDR2 FYNNEI. The length of the CDR3 is 12 residues. J lost 5 bases, V lost 10 bases, and 8 bases had no gene match. The CDR3 DNA sequence: TGTGCCAACAGGGGTTCCCCTAACGAGCAGTACTTC. Translation gives CANRGSPNEQYF.

The chain uses TRBV27 and TRBJ1-5, with unresolved D. Germline V CDR1 and CDR2: MNHEY, SMNVEV (reference sequence). CDR3 length equals 12 residues. The V end lost 6 bases, the J end lost 3 bases, and 6 bases lay between the germline ends. CDR3 protein: CASRGYNQPQHF. In DNA form, the CDR3 reads TGTGCCAGCAGGGGATACAATCAGCCCCAGCATTTT.

V usage is TRBV28 and J usage is TRBJ1-6; tentatively, D is TRBD1 (6 bases). The CDR3 is 15 residues long. Trimming removed 7 bases at V and 12 bases at J, with 22 bases between. CDR1 and CDR2 (germline): MDHEN, SYDVKM. The CDR3 sequence: CASIKQGFRSLPLHF. The CDR3 nucleotides are TGTGCCAGCATCAAGCAGGGGTTTAGGAGTTTACCCCTCCACTTT.

This rearrangement joins TRBV2 to TRBJ1-5; 7 nucleotides align to TRBD1. Per the germline V gene, CDR1 is SNHLY and CDR2 is FYNNEI. V trimming: 6 bases; J trimming: 0 bases; junction bases outside the gene matches: 5. CDR3 length equals 15 residues. CDR3 in DNA: TGTGCCAGCAGAGTACAGGGGAATAGCAATCAGCCCCAGCATTTT. Its translation: CASRVQGNSNQPQHF.

The J gene is TRBJ2-3, the V gene TRBV4-3; possibly TRBD2 for D (5 bases). V lost 0 bases, J lost 1 base, and 11 bases lay in between. The CDR3 runs to 16 residues. Germline V CDR1 and CDR2: LGHNA, YSLEER. Here the CDR3 DNA reads TGCGCCAGCAGCCAAGAGAGGGAGCTCGGCACAGATACGCAGTATTTT. Translated: CASSQERELGTDTQYF.

This clone was counted once. Additional DNA sequences in this sample encode the identical CDR3. This rearrangement joins TRBV6-1 to TRBJ2-7; no firm D call. CDR1 is MNHNS and CDR2 is SASEGT in the germline V gene. The CDR3 has 12 residues. Trimming left V 5 bases short and J 2 bases short, with 7 bases between. This CDR3 is CASSWTAYEQYF. CDR3 bases: TGTGCCAGCAGTTGGACGGCCTACGAGCAGTACTTC.

The chain carries TRBV27 and TRBJ1-5; D call uncertain. Trimming took 3 bases from V and 1 from J, leaving 7 bases between them. The CDR3 has 14 residues. CDR1 is MNHEY, CDR2 SMNVEV, per germline (reference sequence). The CDR3 DNA follows: TGTGCCAGCAGTTTTTACCCCAGCAATCAGCCCCAGCATTTT. It encodes CASSFYPSNQPQHF.

This chain uses TRBV4-3 with TRBJ2-7; D is undetermined. The CDR3 has 14 residues. CDR1 is LGHNA, CDR2 YSLEER, per germline. The ends were cut back, 3 bases at V and 1 base at J, with 10 bases in the middle. CDR3 coding DNA: TGCGCCAGCAGCCAGGGTTCCTTTTCCTACGAGCAGTACTTC. Translated: CASSQGSFSYEQYF.

The chain has TRBV29-1 and TRBJ2-1, with 12 bases aligning to TRBD1. This CDR3 comprises 14 residues. V shed 1 base, J shed 10 bases, and the junction held 5 bases outside the gene matches. The germline CDR1 and CDR2 sequences are SQVTM and ANQGSEA. DNA of the CDR3: TGCAGCGTTGAAGGGGGACAGGGGGCAGGCGAGCAGTTCTTC. This encodes CSVEGGQGAGEQFF.

V is TRBV7-2 and J is TRBJ2-2; a possible D gene is TRBD1 (6 bases). Germline values: CDR1 SGHTA, CDR2 FQGNSA. The CDR3 has 16 residues. Trimming left V 5 bases short and J 4 bases short, with 17 bases between. CDR3 protein: CASSPGQGRSTGELFF. The CDR3 nucleotides read TGTGCCAGCAGCCCCGGGCAGGGGCGCAGCACCGGGGAGCTGTTTTTT. The whole variable domain, remainder taken from reference TRBV7-2 and TRBJ2-2, is GAGVSQSPSNKVTEKGKDVELRCDPISGHTALYWYRQSLGQGLEFLIYFQGNSAPDKSGLPSDRFSAERTGGSVSTLTIQRTQQEDSAVYLCASSPGQGRSTGELFFGEGSRLTVL.

Comments on this clone: Other DNA sequences in this sample translate to the same CDR3. The chain is built from TRBV6-5 and TRBJ2-2; TRBD2 matches 7 bases. Germline assignment: CDR1 MNHEY and CDR2 SVGAGI. J was trimmed by 5 bases and V by 0 bases; bases with no gene match: 3. This CDR3 has 15 amino acids. The CDR3 loop is CASSYSGGGTGELFF. The CDR3 region has the DNA TGTGCCAGCAGTTACTCGGGGGGAGGGACCGGGGAGCTGTTTTTT.

This clone occurred once. The DNA of the CDR3 is TGTGCCTGGACCCTACAGGGGTTTGGCACCATATATTTT. It yields the protein CAWTLQGFGTIYF. The chain combines TRBV30 with TRBJ1-3, with 7 nucleotides matching TRBD1. The CDR3 is 13 residues long. V lost 4 bases to trimming and J lost 9 bases; unmatched junction nucleotides: 9. Germline V lookup: CDR1 GTSNPN, CDR2 SVGIG (reference sequence).

This rearrangement joins TRBV7-9 to TRBJ2-2; D gene ambiguous. Germline lookup yields CDR1 SEHNR and CDR2 FQNEAQ (reference sequence). The CDR3 has 14 residues. V gave up 3 bases and J gave up 4 bases, with 9 bases separating them. The CDR3 protein is CASSFRLTTGELFF. Here the CDR3 DNA reads TGTGCCAGCAGCTTCCGTCTCACCACCGGGGAGCTGTTTTTT.

This chain uses TRBV28 with TRBJ2-7; TRBD1 matches at 9 bases. Germline lookup yields CDR1 MDHEN and CDR2 SYDVKM. V was pared by 2 bases and J by 0 bases, with 8 bases of the junction left unmatched. The CDR3 has 17 residues. Here the CDR3 DNA reads TGTGCCAGCAGTTTAAATCGTGGGACAGGGAGCTCCTACGAGCAGTACTTC. Translating gives CASSLNRGTGSSYEQYF. The whole variable domain, remainder taken from reference TRBV28 and TRBJ2-7, is DVKVTQSSRYLVKRTGEKVFLECVQDMDHENMFWYRQDPGLGLRLIYFSYDVKMKEKGDIPEGYSVSREKKERFSLILESASTNQTSMYLCASSLNRGTGSSYEQYFGPGTRLTVT.